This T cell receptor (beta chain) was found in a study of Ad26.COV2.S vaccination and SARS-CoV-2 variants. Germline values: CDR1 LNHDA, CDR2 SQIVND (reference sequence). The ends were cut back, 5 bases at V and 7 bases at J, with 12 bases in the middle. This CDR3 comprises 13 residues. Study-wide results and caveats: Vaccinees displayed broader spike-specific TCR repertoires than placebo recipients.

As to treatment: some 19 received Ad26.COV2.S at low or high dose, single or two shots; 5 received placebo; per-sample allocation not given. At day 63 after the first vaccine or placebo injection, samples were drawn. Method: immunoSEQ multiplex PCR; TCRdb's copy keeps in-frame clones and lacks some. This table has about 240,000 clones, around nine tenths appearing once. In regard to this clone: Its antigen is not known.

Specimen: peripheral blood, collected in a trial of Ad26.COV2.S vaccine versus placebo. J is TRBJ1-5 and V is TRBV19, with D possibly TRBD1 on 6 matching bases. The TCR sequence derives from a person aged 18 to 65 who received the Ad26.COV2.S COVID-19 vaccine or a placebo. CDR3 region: CASSVQGGQPQHF. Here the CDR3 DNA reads TGTGCCAGTAGTGTACAGGGAGGCCAGCCCCAGCATTTT.